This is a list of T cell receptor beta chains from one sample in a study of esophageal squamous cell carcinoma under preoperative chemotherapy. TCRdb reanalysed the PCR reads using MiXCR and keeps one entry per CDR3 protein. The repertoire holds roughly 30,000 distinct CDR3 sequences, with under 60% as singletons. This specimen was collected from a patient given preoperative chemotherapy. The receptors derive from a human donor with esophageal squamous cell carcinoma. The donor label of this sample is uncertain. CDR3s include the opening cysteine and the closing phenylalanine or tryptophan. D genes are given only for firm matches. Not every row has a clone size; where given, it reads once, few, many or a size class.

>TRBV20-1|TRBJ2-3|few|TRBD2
CSAKLAGGGGDTQYF
TGCAGTGCAAAACTAGCGGGAGGAGGTGGAGATACGCAGTATTTT
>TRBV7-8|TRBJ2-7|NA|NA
CASSLSGAEQYF
TGTGCCAGCAGCTTGTCGGGAGCCGAGCAGTACTTC
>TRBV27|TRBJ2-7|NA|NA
CASSGRPYEQYF
TGTGCCAGCAGTGGACGTCCCTACGAGCAGTACTTC
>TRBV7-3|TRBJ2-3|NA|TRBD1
CASSLQGAHVVSTGAQYF
TGTGCCAGCAGCTTACAGGGGGCGCATGTAGTGAGTACAGGGGCGCAGTATTTT
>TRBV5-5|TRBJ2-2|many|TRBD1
CASSRTGVGELFF
TGTGCCAGCAGTAGGACAGGGGTCGGGGAGCTGTTTTTT
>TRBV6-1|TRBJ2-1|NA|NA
CASKRDPSYNEQFF
TGTGCCAGCAAACGGGATCCCTCCTACAATGAGCAGTTCTTC
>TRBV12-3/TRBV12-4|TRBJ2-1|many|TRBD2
CASTLGLARSYNEQFF
TGTGCCAGCACCTTAGGACTAGCGCGCTCCTACAATGAGCAGTTCTTC
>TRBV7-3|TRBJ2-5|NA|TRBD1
CASSPTGTGVLETQYF
TGTGCCAGCAGCCCTACCGGGACAGGGGTCCTTGAGACCCAGTACTTC
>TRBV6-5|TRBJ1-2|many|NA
CASSFREESFGYTF
TGTGCCAGCAGTTTCAGGGAGGAATCTTTTGGCTACACCTTC
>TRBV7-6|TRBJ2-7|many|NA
CASSQTDFYEQYF
TGTGCCAGCAGTCAGACAGATTTCTACGAGCAGTACTTC
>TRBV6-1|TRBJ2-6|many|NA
CASSGQVSSGANVLTF
TGTGCCAGCAGTGGACAGGTCAGCTCTGGGGCCAACGTCCTGACTTTC
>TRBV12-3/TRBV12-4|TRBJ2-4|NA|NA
CAGPWGRDKEIQYF
TGTGCGGGTCCCTGGGGCCGTGACAAAGAGATCCAGTACTTC
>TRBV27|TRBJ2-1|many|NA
CASSPNRLRSYNEQFF
TGTGCCAGCAGTCCGAACCGACTCCGCTCCTACAATGAGCAGTTCTTC
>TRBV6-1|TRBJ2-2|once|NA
CASSHQHVNTEAQFF
TGTGCCAGCAGCCACCAGCATGTGAACACAGAGGCGCAGTTTTTT
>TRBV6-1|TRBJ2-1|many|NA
CASSEGDSDYNEQFF
TGTGCCAGCAGTGAAGGGGACTCTGACTACAATGAGCAGTTCTTC
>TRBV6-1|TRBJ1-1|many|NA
CASRRRDMNTEAFF
TGTGCCAGCAGACGACGGGACATGAACACTGAAGCTTTCTTT
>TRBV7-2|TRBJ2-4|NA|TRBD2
CAGCYRGSGGEAQNIQYF
TGCGCGGGTTGCTATAGGGGGAGCGGGGGCGAAGCCCAAAACATCCAGTACTTC
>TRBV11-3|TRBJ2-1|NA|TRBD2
CASSLGTSGRVSYNEQFF
TGTGCCAGCAGCTTAGGGACTAGCGGGAGGGTATCCTACAATGAGCAGTTCTTC
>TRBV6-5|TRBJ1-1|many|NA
CASNPPTVNTEAFF
TGTGCCAGCAACCCACCAACAGTGAACACTGAAGCTTTCTTT
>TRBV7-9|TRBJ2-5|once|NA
CASSPGQGDQNTQYF
TGTGCCAGCAGCCCTGGGCAGGGTGACCAAAACACTCAGTACTTC
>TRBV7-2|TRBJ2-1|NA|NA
CASSLYYGADEQFF
TGTGCCAGCAGCTTATATTATGGGGCGGATGAGCAGTTCTTC
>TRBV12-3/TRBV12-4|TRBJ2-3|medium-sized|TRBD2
CASRPSGGTDTQYF
TGTGCCAGCAGGCCAAGCGGGGGCACAGATACGCAGTATTTT
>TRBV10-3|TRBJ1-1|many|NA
CAIKDGLNTEAFF
TGTGCCATAAAGGACGGATTGAACACTGAAGCTTTCTTT
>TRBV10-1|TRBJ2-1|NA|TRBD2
CASKAGAQDNEQFF
TGCGCCAGCAAGGCGGGAGCCCAGGACAATGAGCAGTTCTTC
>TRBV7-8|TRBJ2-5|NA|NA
CARSTSGLDQNIQYF
TGTGCCAGGAGCACCAGCGGCCTTGACCAAAACATCCAGTACTTC
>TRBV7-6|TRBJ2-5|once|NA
CAGSDTLDETQYF
TGTGCCGGCAGCGACACCCTCGACGAGACCCAGTACTTC
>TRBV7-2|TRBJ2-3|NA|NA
CARGTGSSSADTQYF
TGTGCCAGGGGGACCGGGAGTAGCTCGGCAGATACGCAGTATTTC
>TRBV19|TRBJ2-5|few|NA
CASSSYRAGEQYF
TGTGCCAGTAGTAGTTACAGGGCCGGTGAGCAGTACTTC
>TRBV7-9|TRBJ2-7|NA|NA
CASSSSTGYEQYF
TGTGCCAGCAGCTCATCGACAGGATACGAGCAGTACTTC
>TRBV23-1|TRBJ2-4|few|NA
CASSQGTADEQYF
TGCGCCAGCAGTCAAGGAACAGCTGATGAGCAGTACTTC
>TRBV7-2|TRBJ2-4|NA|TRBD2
CASSYGGRGCRAKKIQYF
TGTGCCAGCAGCTATGGGGGGAGGGGCTGCCGAGCCAAAAAGATTCAGTACTTC
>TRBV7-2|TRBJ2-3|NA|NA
CASSLGLLAVSTDTQYF
TGTGCCAGCAGCTTGGGCCTCCTGGCTGTGAGCACAGATACGCAGTATTTT
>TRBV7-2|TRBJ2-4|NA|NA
CPGAGLWATNTQYF
TGTCCCGGCGCGGGGCTGTGGGCCACAAATACGCAGTACTTC
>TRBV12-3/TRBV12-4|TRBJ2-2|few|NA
CASRGTANTGELFF
TGTGCCAGCCGGGGGACAGCTAACACCGGGGAGCTGTTTTTT
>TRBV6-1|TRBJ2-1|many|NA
CASSGTTGPYEQFF
TGTGCCAGCAGTGGGACAACAGGGCCCTACGAGCAGTTCTTC
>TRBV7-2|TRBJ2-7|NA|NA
CGSGLGLQATDMQYF
TGTGGCAGCGGCTTGGGGCTGCAGGCCACAGATATGCAGTACTTC
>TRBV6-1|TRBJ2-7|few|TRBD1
CASRDRESSYEQYF
TGTGCCAGCAGGGACAGGGAGAGCTCCTACGAGCAGTACTTC
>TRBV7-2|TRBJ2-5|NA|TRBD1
CTSSAPTGGGETQYF
TGTACCAGCAGCGCCCCGACAGGGGGTGGAGAGACCCAGTACTTC
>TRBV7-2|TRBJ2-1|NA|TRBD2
CASSSNPGGLRFF
TGTGCCAGCAGCTCGAACCCGGGGGGGTTGCGGTTCTTT
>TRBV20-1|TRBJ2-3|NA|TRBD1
CSAIPGTGLWGQYF
TGCAGTGCCATCCCCGGGACAGGGCTCTGGGGGCAGTATTTT
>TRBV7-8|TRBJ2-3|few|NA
CASSSGQRDTNTQYF
TGTGCCAGCAGCTCGGGGCAGCGGGACACAAATACGCAGTATTTC
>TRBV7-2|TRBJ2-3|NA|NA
CGSSGVGGQNTQYF
TGTGGCAGTTCGGGAGTGGGAGGTCAAAACACGCAGTATTTC
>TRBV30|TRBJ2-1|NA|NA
CASTPSAYNEQFF
TGTGCTTCCACCCCTAGCGCTTACAATGAGCAGTTCTTC
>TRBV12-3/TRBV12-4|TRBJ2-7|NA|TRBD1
CASSLGSRDSHSYEQYF
TGTGCCAGCAGTTTGGGGTCCCGGGACAGTCACTCCTACGAGCAGTACTTC
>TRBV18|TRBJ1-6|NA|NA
CASSLDSHNSPLHF
TGTGCCAGCTCTCTCGACAGTCATAATTCACCCCTCCACTTT
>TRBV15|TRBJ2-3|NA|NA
CATSRDTVSTDTQYF
TGTGCCACCAGCAGAGACACGGTTAGCACAGATACGCAGTATTTT
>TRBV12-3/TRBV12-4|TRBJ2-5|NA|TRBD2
CASSLRGGRRQETQYF
TGTGCCAGCAGTTTACGGGGGGGCCGACGCCAAGAGACCCAGTACTTC
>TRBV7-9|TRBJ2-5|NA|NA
CGTRPGGRDQETQYF
TGTGGCACCAGGCCTGGGGGCCGTGACCAAGAGACCCAGTACTTC
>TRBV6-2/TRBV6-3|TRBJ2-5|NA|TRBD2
CASSYSMFPLAGVETQYF
TGTGCCAGCAGTTACTCGATGTTCCCACTAGCGGGAGTAGAGACCCAGTACTTC
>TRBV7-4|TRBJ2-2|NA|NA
CALSLQAASTDTLFF
TGTGCCCTGAGCCTCCAGGCAGCGAGCACAGATACGCTGTTTTTT
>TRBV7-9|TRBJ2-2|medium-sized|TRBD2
CASSRGGTTSTGELFF
TGTGCCAGCAGCCGGGGCGGGACTACATCCACCGGGGAGCTGTTTTTT
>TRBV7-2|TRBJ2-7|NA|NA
CASSQQGTGRYEQYF
TGTGCCAGCAGCCAGCAGGGGACCGGGCGGTACGAGCAGTACTTC
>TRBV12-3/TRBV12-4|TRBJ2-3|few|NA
CASSTGTDTSTDTQYF
TGTGCCAGCAGCACCGGGACTGATACTAGCACAGATACGCAGTATTTT
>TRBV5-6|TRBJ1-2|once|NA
CASSSILGAYGYTF
TGTGCCAGCAGCTCAATTCTCGGGGCCTATGGCTACACCTTC
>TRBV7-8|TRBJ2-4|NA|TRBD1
CASSQDRALVGKNIQYF
TGTGCCAGCAGCCAGGACAGGGCCCTGGTGGGCAAAAACATTCAGTACTTC
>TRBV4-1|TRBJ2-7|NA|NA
CARSGSSYEQYF
TGCGCCAGGTCAGGGAGCTCCTACGAGCAGTACTTC